The 14 T cell receptor beta chains reported below all come from one sample, sequenced in a study of T cell repertoires in cytomegalovirus infection. What these receptors recognize is not known. Via MiXCR, TCRdb re-called the reads, giving one row per CDR3 protein. The sample carries 300,000 to 400,000 distinct CDR3 sequences, roughly 28% recorded once. The sequenced sample was cultured PBMCs, obtained from culture after CMV antigen stimulation. Receptor source: a human donor in good health (CMV status not recorded). Some clones in this sample may be carry-over from other donors' samples.

The V and J genes are TRBV7-8 and TRBJ2-2; D is ambiguous. The CDR3 loop spans 14 amino acids. Germline lookup yields CDR1 SGHVS and CDR2 FQNEAQ. Trimming stripped 0 bases from V and 1 base from J, with 3 bases between. The CDR3 nucleotides are TGTGCCAGCAGCTTAGCTAAGAACACCGGGGAGCTGTTTTTT. Its protein is CASSLAKNTGELFF.

The chain is built from TRBV11-2 and TRBJ1-2; D not certain. This CDR3 spans 14 amino acids. The germline CDR1 and CDR2 sequences are SGHAT and FQNNGV. V was trimmed by 5 bases and J by 5 bases, leaving 15 bases between them. The CDR3 loop reads CASSPGTVRYGYTF. The CDR3 nucleotides are TGTGCCAGCAGCCCGGGTACTGTGCGTTATGGCTACACCTTC.

The CDR3 here is CSARDPTENQPQHF. In DNA, the CDR3 is TGCAGTGCTAGAGATCCAACAGAAAATCAGCCCCAGCATTTT. The genes are TRBV20-1 and TRBJ1-5; D not certain. V shed 0 bases and J shed 4 bases, with 10 bases lying between them. CDR3 length: 14 amino acids. Per the germline V gene, CDR1 is DFQATT and CDR2 is SNEGSKA (reference sequence).

This clonotype showed up many times. This chain connects TRBV27 to TRBJ2-3, with D possibly called TRBD1 or TRBD2 (5 bases each). CDR3 length equals 20 residues. CDR1 is MNHEY, CDR2 SMNVEV, per germline (reference sequence). The ends were cut back, 5 bases at V and 1 base at J, with 28 bases in the middle. CDR3: CASSPHRALGASPGTDTQYF. The CDR3 bases are TGTGCCAGCAGTCCCCATAGGGCCCTCGGGGCGAGCCCTGGCACAGATACGCAGTATTTT.

This clonotype was counted a few times. The V gene is TRBV12-3 or TRBV12-4, the J gene TRBJ1-4; possibly TRBD1 for D (5 bases). Between the trimmed V and J ends, which lost 7 bases and 8 bases, there was a span of 14 bases. The CDR3 extends over 13 amino acids. CDR3 DNA: TGTGCCAGCAATCAGTGGGGGTACGAAAAACTGTTTTTT. Protein: CASNQWGYEKLFF.

The J gene is TRBJ1-2, the V gene TRBV5-1; 9 bases agree with TRBD1. This CDR3 spans 14 amino acids. Germline values: CDR1 SGHRS, CDR2 YFSETQ. With V trimmed by 1 base and J by 4 bases, 2 bases remained unmatched. The CDR3 bases are TGCGCCAGCAGCTTGACAGGGGGCACCTATGGCTACACCTTC. This translates into CASSLTGGTYGYTF.

This clonotype has ten or more counts. The chain is built from TRBV7-6 and TRBJ2-7; D might be TRBD2 (6 bases). CDR3 size: 16 residues. The germline V gene has CDR1 SGHVS and CDR2 FNYEAQ. V was clipped by 1 base and J by 0 bases, with 13 bases between them. The CDR3 nucleotides read TGTGCCAGCAGCTTAGACTACGGGAGAAGCTCCTACGAGCAGTACTTC. Its protein product is CASSLDYGRSSYEQYF. The variable domain in full, with the rest retrieved from reference TRBV7-6 and TRBJ2-7, is GAGVSQSPRYKVTKRGQDVALRCDPISGHVSLYWYRQALGQGPEFLTYFNYEAQQDKSGLPNDRFSAERPEGSISTLTIQRTEQRDSAMYRCASSLDYGRSSYEQYFGPGTRLTVT.

The CDR3 region is CATSENYPSYNEQFF. For the CDR3, the DNA is TGTGCCACCAGTGAAAACTACCCGTCCTACAATGAGCAGTTCTTC. V is TRBV24-1 and J is TRBJ2-1; D not resolved. Trimming stripped 4 bases from V and 1 base from J, with 10 bases between. The CDR3 covers 15 residues. Per germline, CDR1 KGHDR and CDR2 SFDVKD.

The CDR3 DNA reads TGTGCCAGCAGCTTCGGGACAGGGGGGCGTCAGCCCCAGCATTTT. Amino acids: CASSFGTGGRQPQHF. The chain links TRBV5-6 to TRBJ1-5; 11 nucleotides agree with TRBD1. CDR1 is SGHDT and CDR2 is YYEEEE in the germline V gene. This CDR3 comprises 15 residues. J was trimmed by 6 bases and V by 2 bases; bases with no gene match: 4.

The rearrangement links TRBV20-1 to TRBJ1-2; weak D call: TRBD1 (5 bases). The CDR3 has 13 residues. Germline V gene data show CDR1 as DFQATT and CDR2 as SNEGSKA (reference sequence). Trimming took off 3 bases at V and 8 bases at J, with 16 bases between the two ends. CDR3 sequence reads: CSASPPGAEGYTF. The CDR3 region has the DNA TGCAGTGCTAGCCCGCCCGGGGCGGAAGGCTACACCTTC.

The chain carries TRBV5-1 and TRBJ1-1; D might be TRBD1 (5 bases). Germline V gives CDR1 SGHRS, CDR2 YFSETQ. Trimming took off 0 bases at V and 4 bases at J, with 13 bases between the two ends. The CDR3 runs 15 residues. DNA for the CDR3: TGCGCCAGCAGCTTGGCCTGGGGGATGGGCACTGAAGCTTTCTTT. Protein product: CASSLAWGMGTEAFF.

This rearrangement joins TRBV19 to TRBJ2-7; D possibly matches TRBD1 or TRBD2 (5 bases each). This CDR3 comprises 10 residues. Germline CDR1 and CDR2: LNHDA and SQIVND (reference sequence). Trimming took off 6 bases at V and 13 bases at J, with 13 bases between the two ends. CDR3 region: CASRSGPRYF. In DNA, the CDR3 is TGTGCCAGTAGATCGGGACCCCGATACTTC.

The table lists this clonotype with many counts. The chain links TRBV20-1 to TRBJ2-3; 8 nucleotides agree with TRBD2. This CDR3 has 18 residues. The V and J ends lost 5 bases and 0 bases, in that order; junction bases with no gene match: 16. Germline loops: CDR1 DFQATT, CDR2 SNEGSKA (reference sequence). CDR3 sequence: CSASPGAGVSSSTDTQYF. The CDR3 nucleotides read TGCAGTGCTTCCCCAGGAGCGGGGGTTTCTTCTAGCACAGATACGCAGTATTTT.

The gene calls are TRBV6-1 and TRBJ2-3, with D perhaps matching TRBD2 (6 bases). The CDR3 has 16 amino acids. Germline CDR1 is MNHNS and CDR2 is SASEGT. Trimming cost V 6 bases and J 1 base, with 17 bases left between them. CDR3 sequence (DNA): TGTGCCAGCAGGACGGGACTCAGTCAAGGCACAGATACGCAGTATTTT. It is translated as CASRTGLSQGTDTQYF.